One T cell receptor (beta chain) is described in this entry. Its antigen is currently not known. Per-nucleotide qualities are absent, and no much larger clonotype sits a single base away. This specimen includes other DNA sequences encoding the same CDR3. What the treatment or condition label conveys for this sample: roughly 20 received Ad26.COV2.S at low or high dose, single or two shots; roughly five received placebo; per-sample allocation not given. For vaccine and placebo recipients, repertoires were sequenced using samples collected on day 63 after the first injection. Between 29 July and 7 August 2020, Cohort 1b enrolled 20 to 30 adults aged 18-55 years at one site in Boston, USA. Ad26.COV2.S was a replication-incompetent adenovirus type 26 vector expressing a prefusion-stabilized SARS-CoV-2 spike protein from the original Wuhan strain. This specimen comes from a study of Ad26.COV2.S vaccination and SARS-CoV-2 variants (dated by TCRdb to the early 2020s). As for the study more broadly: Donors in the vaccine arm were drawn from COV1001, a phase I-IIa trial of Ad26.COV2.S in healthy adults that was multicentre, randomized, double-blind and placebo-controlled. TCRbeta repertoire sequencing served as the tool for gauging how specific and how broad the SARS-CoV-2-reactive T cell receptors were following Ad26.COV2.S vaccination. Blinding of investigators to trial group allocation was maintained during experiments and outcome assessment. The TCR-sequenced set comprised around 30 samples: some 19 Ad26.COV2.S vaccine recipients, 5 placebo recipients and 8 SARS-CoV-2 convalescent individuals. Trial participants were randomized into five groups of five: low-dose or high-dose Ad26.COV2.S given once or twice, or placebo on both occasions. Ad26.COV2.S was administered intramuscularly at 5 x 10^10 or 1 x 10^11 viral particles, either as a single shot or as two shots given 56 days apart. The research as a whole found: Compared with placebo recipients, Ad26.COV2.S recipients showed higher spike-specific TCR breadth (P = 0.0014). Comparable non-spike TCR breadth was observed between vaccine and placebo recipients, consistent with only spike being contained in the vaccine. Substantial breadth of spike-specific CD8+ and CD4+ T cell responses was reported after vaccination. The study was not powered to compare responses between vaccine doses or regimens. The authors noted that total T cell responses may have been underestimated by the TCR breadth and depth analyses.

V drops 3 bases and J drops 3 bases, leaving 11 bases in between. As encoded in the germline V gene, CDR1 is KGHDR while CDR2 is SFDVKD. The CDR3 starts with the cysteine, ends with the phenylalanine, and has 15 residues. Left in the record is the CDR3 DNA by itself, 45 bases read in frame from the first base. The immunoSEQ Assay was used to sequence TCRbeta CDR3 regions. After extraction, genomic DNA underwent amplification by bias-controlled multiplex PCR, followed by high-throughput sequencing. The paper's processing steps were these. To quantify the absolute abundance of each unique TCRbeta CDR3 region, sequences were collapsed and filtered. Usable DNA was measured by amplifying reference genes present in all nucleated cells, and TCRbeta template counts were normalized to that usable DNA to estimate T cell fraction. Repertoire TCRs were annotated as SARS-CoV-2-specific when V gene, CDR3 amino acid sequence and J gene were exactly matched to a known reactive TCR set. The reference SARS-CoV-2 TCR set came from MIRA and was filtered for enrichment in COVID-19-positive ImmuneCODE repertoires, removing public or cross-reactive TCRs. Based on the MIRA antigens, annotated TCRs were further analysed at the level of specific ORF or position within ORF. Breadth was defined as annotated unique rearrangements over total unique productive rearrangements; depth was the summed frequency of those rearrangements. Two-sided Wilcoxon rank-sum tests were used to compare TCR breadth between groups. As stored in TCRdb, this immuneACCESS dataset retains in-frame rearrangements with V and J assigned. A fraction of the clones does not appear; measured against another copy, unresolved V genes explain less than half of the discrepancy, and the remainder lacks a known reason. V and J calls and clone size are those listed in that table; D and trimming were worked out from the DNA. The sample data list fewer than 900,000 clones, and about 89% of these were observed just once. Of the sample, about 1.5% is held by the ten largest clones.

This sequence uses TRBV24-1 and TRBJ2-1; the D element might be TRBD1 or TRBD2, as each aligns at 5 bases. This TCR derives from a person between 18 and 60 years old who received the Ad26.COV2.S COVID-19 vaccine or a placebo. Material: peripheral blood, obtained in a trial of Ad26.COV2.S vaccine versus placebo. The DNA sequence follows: TGTGCCACCAGTGATCCGGGACGAAGCTACAATGAGCAGTTCTTC. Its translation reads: CATSDPGRSYNEQFF.